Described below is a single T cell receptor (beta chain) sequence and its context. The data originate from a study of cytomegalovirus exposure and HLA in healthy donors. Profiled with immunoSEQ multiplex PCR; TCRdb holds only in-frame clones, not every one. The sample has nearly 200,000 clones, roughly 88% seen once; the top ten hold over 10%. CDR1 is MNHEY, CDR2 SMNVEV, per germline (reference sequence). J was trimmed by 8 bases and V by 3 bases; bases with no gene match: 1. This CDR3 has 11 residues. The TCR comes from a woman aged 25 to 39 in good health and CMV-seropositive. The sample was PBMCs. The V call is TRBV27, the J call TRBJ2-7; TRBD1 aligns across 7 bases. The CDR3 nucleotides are TGTGCCAGCAGTTTGGGACAGAAGCAGTACTTC. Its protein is CASSLGQKQYF.